Below, 31 T cell receptor beta chains from the same sample are listed, as sequenced in a study of cytomegalovirus exposure and HLA in healthy donors. The data were produced by immunoSEQ multiplex PCR, yet TCRdb's version contains in-frame clones alone and is incomplete. The data contain about 360,000 clones, about nine tenths of them singletons. The sequenced sample was PBMCs. Source of these receptors: a woman between 18 and 29 years old in good health and CMV-seronegative.

V and J are TRBV5-1 and TRBJ2-5, with 8 bases identical to TRBD1. V lost 4 bases and J lost 4; bases outside the gene matches: 12. The CDR3 is 16 residues long. From germline, CDR1 is SGHRS and CDR2 YFSETQ. The CDR3 here is CASSIRPGQEIETQYF. In DNA form, the CDR3 reads TGCGCCAGCAGCATACGTCCGGGACAGGAGATAGAGACCCAGTACTTC.

CDR3 in DNA: TGTGCCAGCGGGGACAGAAACACAGATACGCAGTATTTT. Residues: CASGDRNTDTQYF. This chain uses TRBV6-4 with TRBJ2-3; the match to TRBD1 covers 7 bases. Germline V gene lookup returns CDR1 MRHNA and CDR2 SNTAGT. CDR3 size: 13 residues. With 8 bases clipped from V and 2 bases from J, the junction kept 4 bases outside the gene matches.

This chain joins TRBV7-9 and TRBJ2-1; D not certain. Trimming took 5 bases from V and 4 from J, leaving 6 bases between them. The CDR3 has 12 residues. CDR1 is SEHNR, CDR2 FQNEAQ, per germline (reference sequence). CDR3 sequence reads: CASSPSYNEQFF. DNA of the CDR3: TGTGCCAGCAGCCCCTCGTACAATGAGCAGTTCTTC.

The chain is built from TRBV27 and TRBJ1-1, with 8 bases aligning to TRBD1. The CDR3 is 17 amino acids. Germline assignment: CDR1 MNHEY and CDR2 SMNVEV (reference sequence). V gave up 0 bases and J gave up 1 base; unmatched junction bases: 7. CDR3 loop: CASSLSPRQGRNTEAFF. The CDR3 nucleotides are TGTGCCAGCAGTTTATCCCCCCGACAGGGGCGGAACACTGAAGCTTTCTTT.

The gene calls are TRBV15 and TRBJ1-2; 9 bases are a match to TRBD1. The CDR3 is made up of 14 amino acids. Trimming took 6 bases from V and 7 from J; bases not matched to a gene: 9. Germline lookup yields CDR1 LNHNV and CDR2 YYDKDF (reference sequence). CDR3 in amino acids: CATSPGQGRTGYTF. The CDR3 coding sequence is TGTGCCACCAGTCCGGGACAGGGAAGAACTGGCTACACCTTC.

The chain carries TRBV10-3 and TRBJ2-7; 7 bases map to TRBD1. The length of the CDR3 is 13 residues. J gave up 5 bases and V 5 bases, and 6 bases lay outside the gene matches. CDR1 and CDR2 from the germline V gene are ENHRY and SYGVKD. The CDR3 region is CAISRTGENEQYF. Written as DNA, the CDR3 is TGTGCCATCAGTAGGACAGGTGAAAACGAGCAGTACTTC.

V usage is TRBV13 and J usage is TRBJ2-1; no clear D gene. Germline assignment: CDR1 PRHDT and CDR2 FYEKMQ (reference sequence). V dropped 5 bases and J dropped 5 bases, with 4 bases sitting between them. This CDR3 is 11 amino acids long. CDR3 nucleotides: TGTGCCAGCAGCCACAACAATGAGCAGTTCTTC. As protein: CASSHNNEQFF.

The chain couples TRBV25-1 to TRBJ2-7; no firm D call. Per germline, CDR1 MGHDK and CDR2 SYGVNS. The CDR3 is 11 amino acids. The germline V and J ends were trimmed by 6 bases and 6 bases, with 9 bases remaining between them. The CDR3 DNA sequence: TGTGCCAGCAGGCTAGGTTTCGAGCAGTACTTC. It specifies CASRLGFEQYF.

This clone occurred once. The gene calls are TRBV5-1 and TRBJ2-1, with a tentative D call TRBD1 (6 bases). CDR1 SGHRS and CDR2 YFSETQ come from the germline V gene. Between the trimmed V and J ends, which lost 1 base and 0 bases, there was a span of 8 bases. The CDR3 contains 15 residues. The CDR3 spells CASSLMDSSYNEQFF. DNA for the CDR3: TGCGCCAGCAGCTTGATGGACAGCTCCTACAATGAGCAGTTCTTC. The full variable domain, in which reference TRBV5-1 and TRBJ2-1 provide the parts outside the CDR3, is KAGVTQTPRYLIKTRGQQVTLSCSPISGHRSVSWYQQTPGQGLQFLFEYFSETQRNKGNFPGRFSGRQFSNSRSEMNVSTLELGDSALYLCASSLMDSSYNEQFFGPGTRLTVL.

This clone was observed a single time. The gene calls are TRBV4-1 and TRBJ2-7; TRBD1 might be the D (6 bases). This CDR3 is 14 amino acids long. Trimming removed 4 bases from V and 2 bases from J, with 12 bases in between. Per germline, CDR1 MGHRA and CDR2 YSYEKL. CDR3 DNA sequence: TGCGCCAGCAGCCCGATCGGACAGCCCTACGAGCAGTACTTC. Translation: CASSPIGQPYEQYF.

This clone was picked up a small number of times. The chain couples TRBV27 to TRBJ1-2; TRBD1 matches 8 bases. The CDR3 spans 12 residues. J was trimmed by 6 bases and V by 4 bases; bases with no gene match: 1. Germline assignment: CDR1 MNHEY and CDR2 SMNVEV (reference sequence). The CDR3 region has the DNA TGTGCCAGCAGTTCGACAGGGGATGGCTACACCTTC. Amino acid sequence: CASSSTGDGYTF.

The chain recombines TRBV5-4 with TRBJ2-1; TRBD2 matches 8 bases. The CDR3 runs to 15 residues. Germline-derived CDR1 and CDR2 are SGHNT and YYREEE (reference sequence). With 3 bases clipped from V and 6 bases from J, the junction kept 8 bases outside the gene matches. The CDR3: CASSSVGGAPNEQFF. DNA for the CDR3: TGTGCCAGCAGCTCTGTCGGGGGGGCCCCCAATGAGCAGTTCTTC.

V is TRBV29-1 and J is TRBJ1-3; 7 nucleotides align to TRBD1. The CDR3 has 15 residues. From germline, CDR1 is SQVTM and CDR2 ANQGSEA. Trimming cost V 7 bases and J 1 base; bases outside gene matches: 10. The CDR3 region has the DNA TGCAGCGCTGTCGACAGGGTTGAGTCTGGAAACACCATATATTTT. It is translated as CSAVDRVESGNTIYF.

CDR3 in amino acids: CASSLVGGSNYGYTF. The CDR3 region has the DNA TGTGCCAGCAGCTTAGTAGGTGGGAGCAACTATGGCTACACCTTC. This chain connects TRBV13 to TRBJ1-2, with no clear D. The CDR3 extends over 15 amino acids. Looked up from germline, CDR1 is PRHDT and CDR2 is FYEKMQ (reference sequence). Trimming removed 1 base at V and 2 bases at J, with 11 bases between.

This sequence joins TRBV5-4 and TRBJ2-1; D is unresolved. The CDR3 has 14 amino acids. Germline V gene lookup returns CDR1 SGHNT and CDR2 YYREEE (reference sequence). The ends were cut back, 1 base at V and 0 bases at J, with 5 bases in the middle. For the CDR3, the DNA is TGTGCCAGCAGCTTGCCGAGCTCCTACAATGAGCAGTTCTTC. Its protein is CASSLPSSYNEQFF.

The chain employs TRBV18 and TRBJ2-7; a possible D gene is TRBD1 (6 bases). V lost 4 bases to trimming and J lost 3 bases, with 10 bases between them. Germline V gene lookup returns CDR1 KGHSH and CDR2 LQKENI. This CDR3 is 13 amino acids long. In DNA form, the CDR3 reads TGTGCCAGCTCACGGGACACCAGCTACGAGCAGTACTTC. This encodes CASSRDTSYEQYF.

The J gene is TRBJ2-7, the V gene TRBV10-1; tentative D call: TRBD1 (5 bases). V gave up 3 bases and J gave up 0 bases, with 9 bases separating them. The germline V gene has CDR1 WNHNN and CDR2 SYGVQD (reference sequence). This CDR3 contains 14 residues. DNA of the CDR3: TGCGCCAGCAGTGACAGGGTTTTCTCCTACGAGCAGTACTTC. Residues: CASSDRVFSYEQYF.

The chain recombines TRBV5-1 with TRBJ1-1, with TRBD1 as a possible D gene (5 bases). Germline CDR1 SGHRS, CDR2 YFSETQ. V gave up 5 bases and J gave up 1 base, with 12 bases separating them. The length of the CDR3 is 14 residues. The chain's CDR3 is CASSHRNPNTEAFF. CDR3 coding DNA: TGCGCCAGCAGTCACAGGAATCCGAACACTGAAGCTTTCTTT.

The chain carries TRBV15 and TRBJ2-1, with 9 nucleotides matching TRBD2. After removal of 0 bases from V and 7 bases from J, the junction contained 7 bases not matched to a gene. This CDR3 spans 16 amino acids. Germline V gives CDR1 LNHNV, CDR2 YYDKDF (reference sequence). CDR3 nucleotides: TGTGCCACCAGCAGAGAGCGGGAGGGCCTTCGGAATGAGCAGTTCTTC. Translation: CATSREREGLRNEQFF.

The J gene is TRBJ2-7, the V gene TRBV6-1, with 8 nucleotides matching TRBD1. The V gene end was trimmed by 4 bases and the J gene end by 4 bases; junction bases not matched to a gene: 12. The germline CDR1 and CDR2 sequences are MNHNS and SASEGT. This CDR3 comprises 16 residues. This CDR3 reads CASSAAPGQVKYEQYF. Here the CDR3 DNA reads TGTGCCAGCAGTGCGGCTCCGGGACAGGTGAAGTACGAGCAGTACTTC.

V usage is TRBV12-5 and J usage is TRBJ1-5; 10 nucleotides match TRBD1. Trimming took 0 bases from V and 7 from J; bases not matched to a gene: 6. Germline CDR1 LGHNT, CDR2 FRNRAP. This CDR3 region has 16 residues. DNA for the CDR3: TGTGCTAGTGGTTTGGTACGGGACAGGGGTTCCCAGCCCCAGCATTTT. As protein: CASGLVRDRGSQPQHF.

Only one count was recorded for this clone. The chain couples TRBV29-1 to TRBJ2-1; possibly TRBD2 for D (6 bases). The CDR3 totals 12 residues. Germline CDR1 SQVTM, CDR2 ANQGSEA. Deletions cut 6 bases from V and 10 bases from J, with 16 bases between. In DNA, the CDR3 is TGCAGCGTCGCGGGACCGAGTAACGAGCAGTTCTTC. It yields the protein CSVAGPSNEQFF.

The rearrangement uses TRBV19 and TRBJ1-1; no clear D. The ends were cut back, 1 base at V and 3 bases at J, with 6 bases in the middle. From germline, CDR1 is LNHDA and CDR2 SQIVND (reference sequence). CDR3 length: 13 amino acids. CDR3 DNA: TGTGCCAGTAGTATAGCTCGGGACACTGAAGCTTTCTTT. Translated, it gives CASSIARDTEAFF.

This sequence joins TRBV6-5 and TRBJ1-4; 10 bases map to TRBD1. Germline V gene data show CDR1 as MNHEY and CDR2 as SVGAGI. This CDR3 region has 15 residues. Trimming took 0 bases from V and 11 from J; bases not matched to a gene: 6. CDR3 nucleotide sequence: TGTGCCAGCAGTTACTCCCGGACAGGGGGAACGAAACTGTTTTTT. Its translation: CASSYSRTGGTKLFF.

This clone was seen more than once but under ten times. The chain links TRBV29-1 to TRBJ1-2; a possible D gene is TRBD1 (5 bases). In germline, CDR1 is SQVTM, CDR2 ANQGSEA. The CDR3 extends over 13 amino acids. Trimming cost V 1 base and J 4 bases, with 10 bases left between them. Here the CDR3 DNA reads TGCAGCGTTGAAGGGGGCGGCGTCTATGGCTACACCTTC. Protein: CSVEGGGVYGYTF. The full variable domain, completed using reference TRBV29-1 and TRBJ1-2, is SAVISQKPSRDICQRGTSLTIQCQVDSQVTMMFWYRQQPGQSLTLIATANQGSEATYESGFVIDKFPISRPNLTFSTLTVSNMSPEDSSIYLCSVEGGGVYGYTFGSGTRLTVV.

The chain couples TRBV13 to TRBJ1-5; the D is unclear. The V end lost 0 bases, the J end lost 6 bases, and 3 bases lay between the germline ends. CDR3 size: 12 residues. Germline-derived CDR1 and CDR2 are PRHDT and FYEKMQ (reference sequence). The CDR3 coding sequence is TGTGCCAGCAGCTTAGGTCTTCAGCCCCAGCATTTT. Its translation is CASSLGLQPQHF.

This sequence joins TRBV30 and TRBJ2-1, with D perhaps matching TRBD2 (6 bases). Germline CDR1 and CDR2: GTSNPN and SVGIG (reference sequence). CDR3 length: 14 residues. Trimming took off 4 bases at V and 10 bases at J, with 20 bases between the two ends. CDR3 DNA: TGTGCCTGGAATGCTGGCGGGAAACGGTCCGAGCAGTTCTTC. It codes for CAWNAGGKRSEQFF.

J is TRBJ2-7 and V is TRBV7-9; 8 bases line up with TRBD2. CDR1 is SEHNR and CDR2 is FQNEAQ in the germline V gene (reference sequence). Losses at the gene ends were 5 bases for V and 3 bases for J; bases not matched to a gene: 12. The CDR3 is 16 amino acids. CDR3 protein: CASSPLRAGAVYEQYF. CDR3 nucleotides: TGTGCCAGCAGCCCGCTTAGAGCGGGGGCGGTCTACGAGCAGTACTTC.

The rearrangement links TRBV25-1 to TRBJ2-3, with TRBD1 matching 7 bases. Germline assignment: CDR1 MGHDK and CDR2 SYGVNS. J was trimmed by 6 bases and V by 6 bases; bases with no gene match: 9. CDR3 length equals 14 residues. As DNA, the CDR3 is TGTGCCAGCAGCCCAGGGGGTAGACAGGATACGCAGTATTTT. Translated: CASSPGGRQDTQYF.

The genes are TRBV10-3 and TRBJ1-4, with 7 nucleotides matching TRBD1. Germline loops: CDR1 ENHRY, CDR2 SYGVKD. The CDR3 is made up of 13 amino acids. The trim removed 10 bases at V and 3 bases at J, leaving 5 bases unmatched. DNA for the CDR3: TGTGCCACCACCGACAGGGCTAATGAAAAACTGTTTTTT. This translates into CATTDRANEKLFF.

This chain connects TRBV30 to TRBJ2-1; 10 bases are shared with TRBD1. J gave up 5 bases and V 2 bases, and 3 bases lay outside the gene matches. The germline V gene has CDR1 GTSNPN and CDR2 SVGIG (reference sequence). This CDR3 region has 14 residues. This chain's CDR3 is CAWSPGQGDNEQFF. The CDR3 region has the DNA TGTGCCTGGAGTCCCGGACAGGGGGACAATGAGCAGTTCTTC.